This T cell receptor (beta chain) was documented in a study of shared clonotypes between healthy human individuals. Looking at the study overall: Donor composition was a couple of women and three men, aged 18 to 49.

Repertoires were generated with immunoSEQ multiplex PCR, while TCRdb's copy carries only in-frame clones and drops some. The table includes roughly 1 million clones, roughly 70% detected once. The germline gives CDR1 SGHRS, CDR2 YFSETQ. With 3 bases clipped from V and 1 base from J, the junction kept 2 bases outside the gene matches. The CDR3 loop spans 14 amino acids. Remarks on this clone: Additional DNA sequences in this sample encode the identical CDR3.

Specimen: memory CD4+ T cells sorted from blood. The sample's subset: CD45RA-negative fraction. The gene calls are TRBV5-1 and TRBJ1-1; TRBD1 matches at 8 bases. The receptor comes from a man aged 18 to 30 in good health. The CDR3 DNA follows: TGCGCCAGCAGCTCCGGACAGGGGAACACTGAAGCTTTCTTT. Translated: CASSSGQGNTEAFF. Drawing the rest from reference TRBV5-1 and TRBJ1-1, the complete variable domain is KAGVTQTPRYLIKTRGQQVTLSCSPISGHRSVSWYQQTPGQGLQFLFEYFSETQRNKGNFPGRFSGRQFSNSRSEMNVSTLELGDSALYLCASSSGQGNTEAFFGQGTRLTVV.